This record concerns one T cell receptor (beta chain) sequence. This sample is drawn from a study of CXCR3-negative and CXCR3-positive naive CD8 T cells. The TRB libraries of cDNA were built by UMI-labeled 5' RACE. For each CDR3 protein, TCRdb gives one entry from its re-call of the 5' RACE reads, without DNA. The specimen's table records 70,000 to 95,000 distinct CDR3 sequences. This CDR3 has 15 residues. From germline, CDR1 is DFQATT and CDR2 SNEGSKA (reference sequence). V and J are TRBV20-1 and TRBJ2-7; TCRdb calls TRBD1, which cannot be checked without DNA. The sequencing sample was made of naive CXCR3- CD8+ T cells from blood. Subset indicated: CD45RO-CCR7+CD27+CD95- naive CD8+ T cells lacking CXCR3 (TNR3-). This clonotype was obtained from a human donor in good health. Some clones in this sample may be carry-over from other donors' samples. CDR3 sequence reads: CSAREGWAPTYEQYF.